Reported below is one T cell receptor (beta chain). In the authors' methods: Estimation of nucleated cell counts was performed using reference gene primer amplification. Using immunoSEQ multiplex PCR, the repertoire was profiled, and TCRdb retains in-frame clones only, with some absent. V and J calls and clone size follow that table, whereas D and trimming were derived from the DNA. The sample has around 250,000 clones; more than 80% are singletons. This sample is drawn from a study of blood T cell repertoires in COVID-19. In the study overall: Italy, Spain and the United States were the sources of the convalescent and acute COVID-19 samples. The cDNA or gDNA used as material had been derived from T cells, B-cell-depleted T cells, or PBMCs.

Sequencing used peripheral blood. The receptor was derived from a woman in her twenties or thirties with active or convalescent COVID-19.

CDR3: CASSFGQVGYGYTF. In DNA form, the CDR3 reads TGTGCCAGCAGCTTCGGACAGGTTGGATATGGCTACACCTTC. V and J are TRBV11-1 and TRBJ1-2, with 7 bases identical to TRBD1. This CDR3 spans 14 amino acids. Germline trimming cut 3 bases from V and 5 bases from J; bases unmatched to any gene: 6. Per germline, CDR1 SGHAT and CDR2 FQDESV (reference sequence). The variable domain in full, completed from reference TRBV11-1 and TRBJ1-2, reads EAEVAQSPRYKITEKSQAVAFWCDPISGHATLYWYRQILGQGPELLVQFQDESVVDDSQLPKDRFSAERLKGVDSTLKIQPAELGDSAMYLCASSFGQVGYGYTFGSGTRLTVV.